This TCR beta chain stems from a study of blood T cell repertoires in COVID-19. Sequenced by immunoSEQ multiplex PCR; TCRdb stores in-frame clones only, minus some. This table has approximately 500,000 clones, roughly nine tenths appearing once. Germline loops: CDR1 LGHDT, CDR2 YNNKEL (reference sequence). The CDR3 is made up of 19 amino acids. V was clipped by 0 bases and J by 0 bases, with 15 bases between them. Sequencing used peripheral blood. The chain is built from TRBV3-1 (or the pseudogene TRBV3-2) and TRBJ2-6; possible D gene TRBD2, 6 bases. The clonotype originates from a woman between 45 and 60 years old with COVID-19, enrolled during active disease. Written as DNA, the CDR3 is TGTGCCAGCAGCCAAGAAGGAGGGATTCCCCCCTCTGGGGCCAACGTCCTGACTTTC. This encodes CASSQEGGIPPSGANVLTF.